The 10 T cell receptor beta chains reported below all come from one sample, sequenced in a study of T cells in Graves' hyperthyroidism and ophthalmopathy (dated by TCRdb to the late 2010s). The library was obtained by multiplex PCR. The sample was run on an Illumina HiSeq 2000. The TCR beta CDR3 regions were amplified from the RNA transcripts. A first-round RT-PCR of the TCR CDR3 used the HTBI primer set with the Qiagen OneStep RT-PCR kit. TCRdb ran its own pipeline on the public reads, namely fastp trimming at Q25 and MiXCR clone calling, and kept in-frame beta chains. Identical CDR3 protein sequences are pooled into one entry, listed with their most common genes and DNA. The sample yields hundreds of thousands of distinct CDR3 sequences; 14% were counted once. The ten largest make up roughly 10% of the sample. Material: blood. These receptors originate from a young woman with Graves' hyperthyroidism.

The gene calls are TRBV29-1 and TRBJ2-7; 9 bases match TRBD1. Germline lookup yields CDR1 SQVTM and CDR2 ANQGSEA. V shed 7 bases and J 2 bases; nucleotides not matched to a gene: 6. This CDR3 has 13 amino acids. The CDR3 loop is CSASDRGTYEQYF. CDR3 in DNA: TGCAGCGCCTCGGACAGGGGCACCTACGAGCAGTACTTC.

In the case of this clonotype: A much more abundant neighbour one base away suggests this may be a read error. The V call is TRBV6-1, the J call TRBJ1-3; D remains unclear. CDR3 size: 17 residues. The germline CDR1 and CDR2 sequences are MNHNS and SASEGT. V was cut by 7 bases and J by 0 bases, with 19 bases left in between. The DNA of the CDR3 is TGTGCCAGCAAGGGATTCCAGCCCCTCCTCTCTGGAAACACCATATATTTT. It codes for CASKGFQPLLSGNTIYF.

With regard to this clonotype: A read error is likely, as this CDR3 ends without the conserved phenylalanine or tryptophan. The rearrangement joins TRBV6-2 or TRBV6-3 to TRBJ2-7; D is undetermined. The germline CDR1 and CDR2 sequences are MNHEY and SVGEGT. CDR3 size: 14 residues. V lost 6 bases, J lost 2 bases, and 14 bases lay in between. CDR3 in DNA: TGTGCCAGCAGCCTCCCGCTAAGAGCCTACGAGCAGTACCTC. Its translation: CASSLPLRAYEQYL.

This chain links TRBV19 with TRBJ1-5, with unresolved D. The V end lost 3 bases, the J end lost 7 bases, and 13 bases lay between the germline ends. CDR1 LNHDA and CDR2 SQIVND come from the germline V gene (reference sequence). The CDR3 sequence is 14 residues long. CDR3 sequence reads: CASSIRTGGQPQHF. The CDR3 nucleotides read TGTGCCAGTAGTATCAGAACGGGAGGCCAGCCCCAGCATTTT.

Only a few counts were recorded for this clonotype. This chain joins TRBV6-7 and TRBJ2-5; 8 nucleotides align to TRBD1. TRBV6-7 is given ORF status, its function remaining uncertain. The CDR3 covers 21 residues. The V gene end was trimmed by 1 base and the J gene end by 2 bases; junction bases not matched to a gene: 21. CDR3 sequence reads: CASSYLPGQAGQGRFQETQYF. The CDR3 region has the DNA TGTGCCAGCAGTTACTTACCCGGTCAGGCCGGACAGGGTAGATTTCAAGAGACCCAGTACTTC.

This clonotype was seen many times. The CDR3 sequence is CASSLRAWGFRFF. The CDR3 nucleotides are TGTGCCAGCAGCTTAAGGGCTTGGGGATTCCGGTTCTTC. The chain has TRBV11-2 and TRBJ2-1; D gene unclear. The CDR3 totals 13 residues. The germline V gene has CDR1 SGHAT and CDR2 FQNNGV. The V end lost 2 bases, the J end lost 15 bases, and 17 bases lay between the germline ends.

J is TRBJ2-7 and V is TRBV6-2 or TRBV6-3; no reliable D call. Trimming left V 5 bases short and J 0 bases short, with 8 bases between. The germline gives CDR1 MNHEY, CDR2 SVGEGT. This CDR3 has 13 amino acids. DNA for the CDR3: TGTGCCAGCAGTCGGCAGTACTCCTACGAGCAGTACTTC. Protein: CASSRQYSYEQYF.

The table lists this clonotype with many counts. V gene TRBV28 combines with J gene TRBJ2-1; 7 bases fit TRBD1. Losses at the gene ends were 5 bases for V and 6 bases for J; bases not matched to a gene: 7. This CDR3 comprises 14 residues. In germline, CDR1 is MDHEN, CDR2 SYDVKM. The CDR3 spells CASSEGGLSNEQFF. CDR3 coding DNA: TGTGCCAGCAGTGAAGGGGGCCTCTCCAATGAGCAGTTCTTC.

This clonotype has at least ten counts. V and J are TRBV18 and TRBJ1-4; possible D gene TRBD1, 6 bases. Germline assignment: CDR1 KGHSH and CDR2 LQKENI. CDR3 length: 16 amino acids. Trimming shortened V by 2 bases and J by 3 bases, and 13 bases separated the two germline ends. The CDR3 region is CASSPNQGQSNEKLFF. The CDR3 coding sequence is TGTGCCAGCTCACCAAACCAAGGACAGTCTAATGAAAAACTGTTTTTT.

The chain has TRBV25-1 and TRBJ2-1; D not resolved. V was trimmed by 8 bases and J by 9 bases, leaving 14 bases between them. The CDR3 sequence is 12 residues long. CDR1 and CDR2 (germline): MGHDK, SYGVNS. The DNA of the CDR3 is TGTGCCAGCCGCCACTTTGGGATTGAGCAGTTCTTC. Translated: CASRHFGIEQFF.